This T cell receptor (beta chain) was sequenced for a study of early T cells in non-severe SARS-CoV-2 infection. The wider study: Chains were unpaired, as sequencing was done on bulk RNA from unsorted whole blood. Study-level findings and limits: Private and CD4 specificities were missed by VDJdb matching, skewed to anti-spike CD8.

Per germline, CDR1 MDHEN and CDR2 SYDVKM. The V gene lost 10 bases and the J gene lost 3 bases, with 10 bases spanning the gap. The CDR3 covers 11 residues. This clonotype was seen a handful of times. The antigen remains undetermined. Each single cDNA molecule received a unique molecular identifier. Via MiXCR, TCRdb re-called the 5' RACE reads, giving one row per CDR3 protein. The sample yields some 76,000 distinct CDR3 sequences, about 14% seen once. The gene calls are TRBV28 and TRBJ2-7; D gene uncertain. The TCR comes from an adult who was a healthcare worker with PCR-confirmed SARS-CoV-2 infection or an uninfected control (not recorded which). Sequences were obtained from whole blood. This CDR3 is CATSTYYEQYF. Here the CDR3 DNA reads TGTGCCACCTCCACCTACTACGAGCAGTACTTC.